This paragraph covers one TCR beta chain sequence. This entry belongs to a study of read filtering for tumor transcriptome and immune sequencing. Study-level information: 8 patients were R-ISS I, some 15 were R-ISS II, roughly 7 were R-ISS III.

The CDR3 has 15 residues. Per germline, CDR1 WSHSY and CDR2 SAAADI. V shed 6 bases and J shed 1 base, with 13 bases lying between them. From roughly 400 ng of RNA, a library with molecular barcoded alpha/delta and beta/gamma adaptors was made. MiXCR, applied by TCRdb to the reads, yields one record per CDR3 protein. The sample lists some 120,000 distinct CDR3 sequences, roughly 13% occurring once. Sequencing was carried out using a population of CD138-negative cells sorted from bone marrow. The chain employs TRBV10-2 and TRBJ1-3; no definite D call. This TCR was sampled from a donor aged 40 or older with multiple myeloma. CDR3 region: CASRGSRGSGNTIYF. The DNA of the CDR3 is TGCGCCAGCAGAGGGAGTCGCGGATCTGGAAACACCATATATTTT.